A selection of T cell receptor beta chains follows, all from one sample in a study of PD-L1 blockade in urothelial cancer. Produced via immunoSEQ multiplex PCR; TCRdb's table is partial and in-frame only. In the table there are about 38,000 clones, 70% to 90% of which are singletons. Sequencing used PBMCs, obtained around atezolizumab (anti-PD-L1) treatment. Receptors were obtained from an older man with urothelial cancer. The CDR3 runs from the conserved cysteine through the conserved F or W. The D gene is left open where the match is weak. The size entry is marked missing in some rows and otherwise reads once, few, many or a size class.

CDR3aa | CDR3nt | v_gene | d_gene | j_gene | abundance
CASSLRDNGYTF | TGTGCCAGCAGCTTGCGGGATAATGGCTACACCTTC | TRBV5-6 | NA | TRBJ1-2 | NA
CASSPLPGDGQPQHF | TGTGCCAGCAGCCCCCTCCCGGGGGACGGTCAGCCCCAGCATTTT | TRBV5-5 | NA | TRBJ1-5 | NA
CASSVGGYYEQYF | TGTGCCAGCAGTGTGGGGGGGTACTACGAGCAGTACTTC | TRBV6-1 | TRBD2 | TRBJ2-7 | NA
CAIAHDRGSAGELFF | TGTGCCATCGCCCACGACAGGGGGTCAGCTGGGGAGCTGTTTTTT | TRBV10-3 | TRBD1 | TRBJ2-2 | NA
CASSPTASASGRDNEQFF | TGTGCCAGCTCACCAACGGCTTCGGCTAGCGGGAGAGACAATGAGCAGTTCTTC | TRBV18 | TRBD2 | TRBJ2-1 | NA
CASTPTGNQPQHF | TGTGCCAGCACCCCGACAGGGAACCAGCCCCAGCATTTT | TRBV6-5 | TRBD1 | TRBJ1-5 | NA
CTSTLESWGGPNEQFF | TGCACCAGCACCCTGGAATCGTGGGGAGGCCCCAATGAGCAGTTCTTC | TRBV1 | NA | TRBJ2-1 | NA
CASSTGGLRGNTIYF | TGTGCCAGCAGCACCGGAGGGCTACGAGGAAACACCATATATTTT | TRBV28 | NA | TRBJ1-3 | NA
CASSIGGRWTGNTEAFF | TGTGCCAGTAGTATAGGGGGTCGGTGGACAGGGAACACTGAAGCTTTCTTT | TRBV19 | TRBD1 | TRBJ1-1 | few
CASREGQAIDTQYF | TGCGCCAGCAGAGAGGGACAGGCTATAGATACGCAGTATTTT | TRBV5-1 | TRBD1 | TRBJ2-3 | NA
CASSLGRAPTTNEKLFF | TGTGCCAGCAGCTTAGGGAGGGCCCCCACAACTAATGAAAAACTGTTTTTT | TRBV7-2 | NA | TRBJ1-4 | once
CATSPRQGTNEKLFF | TGTGCCACCAGCCCAAGACAGGGCACTAATGAAAAACTGTTTTTT | TRBV15 | TRBD1 | TRBJ1-4 | NA
CASSYQSGSYNEQFF | TGCGCCAGCAGCTACCAGTCTGGCTCCTACAATGAGCAGTTCTTC | TRBV5-1 | NA | TRBJ2-1 | once
CASRGLLGYNEQFF | TGTGCCAGCAGGGGACTCCTCGGGTACAATGAGCAGTTCTTC | TRBV27 | NA | TRBJ2-1 | once
CASSEGGEKLFF | TGTGCCAGCTCCGAAGGGGGAGAAAAACTGTTTTTT | TRBV6-5 | NA | TRBJ1-4 | NA
CASSAGTSGSIHEQYF | TGTGCCAGCAGCGCCGGGACTAGCGGGAGCATCCACGAGCAGTACTTC | TRBV9 | TRBD2 | TRBJ2-7 | NA
CSGRQGRNTEAFF | TGCAGCGGGCGACAGGGTCGGAACACTGAAGCTTTCTTT | TRBV29-1 | TRBD1 | TRBJ1-1 | NA
CASSTGQGLGGEKLFF | TGTGCCAGCAGCACGGGACAGGGATTAGGGGGTGAAAAACTGTTTTTT | TRBV5-4 | TRBD1 | TRBJ1-4 | NA
CAVVGAGGRMNTEAFF | TGTGCCGTGGTTGGGGCAGGGGGCCGGATGAACACTGAAGCTTTCTTT | TRBV28 | TRBD1 | TRBJ1-1 | NA
CASRGTRSEQFF | TGTGCCAGCAGGGGGACTAGAAGTGAGCAGTTCTTC | TRBV2 | TRBD2 | TRBJ2-1 | NA
CASSWNRRSSTDTQYF | TGTGCCAGCAGTTGGAATCGGAGATCTAGCACAGATACGCAGTATTTT | TRBV28 | NA | TRBJ2-3 | NA
CASSPPARGAHEQYF | TGTGCCAGCTCCCCCCCAGCCAGGGGCGCCCACGAGCAGTACTTC | TRBV18 | NA | TRBJ2-7 | NA
CATSRGPEAEAFF | TGTGCCACCAGCAGAGGACCGGAGGCTGAAGCTTTCTTT | TRBV15 | NA | TRBJ1-1 | NA
CASSPGVAGGYEQYF | TGTGCCAGCTCACCGGGGGTAGCGGGAGGATATGAGCAGTACTTC | TRBV18 | TRBD2 | TRBJ2-7 | NA
CASSSGVIAKNIQYF | TGCGCCAGCAGCTCGGGGGTCATAGCCAAAAACATTCAGTACTTC | TRBV5-1 | NA | TRBJ2-4 | NA
CASSRTLAGEQFF | TGCGCCAGCAGCCGAACACTAGCGGGAGAGCAGTTCTTC | TRBV5-1 | TRBD2 | TRBJ2-1 | NA
CATSRAGGGGTDTQYF | TGTGCCACCAGCAGGGCCGGGGGGGGAGGGACAGATACGCAGTATTTT | TRBV15 | TRBD2 | TRBJ2-3 | NA
CASSLGWDTKLDTEAFF | TGTGCCAGCAGTTTAGGATGGGACACGAAATTGGACACTGAAGCTTTCTTT | TRBV28 | NA | TRBJ1-1 | NA
CASSTRVYGSQGDEQFF | TGTGCCAGTAGTACGCGCGTATACGGGAGCCAAGGGGATGAGCAGTTCTTC | TRBV19 | NA | TRBJ2-1 | NA
CASSQEVLAGRSYEQYF | TGTGCCAGCAGCCAAGAAGTACTAGCGGGCCGGTCCTACGAGCAGTACTTC | TRBV4-2 | TRBD2 | TRBJ2-7 | NA
CSARDVREQFF | TGCAGTGCTAGAGATGTGAGGGAGCAGTTCTTC | TRBV20-1 | NA | TRBJ2-1 | NA
CASSQQGGFYEQYF | TGTGCCAGCAGCCAACAGGGGGGATTCTACGAGCAGTACTTC | TRBV14 | NA | TRBJ2-7 | NA
CASSFSGVQETQYF | TGCGCCAGCAGCTTTAGCGGAGTCCAAGAGACCCAGTACTTC | TRBV5-1 | NA | TRBJ2-5 | NA
CASSPLLAGEQFF | TGTGCCAGCTCACCACTCCTAGCGGGAGAACAGTTCTTC | TRBV18 | TRBD2 | TRBJ2-1 | NA